Listed here are 15 T cell receptor beta chains from one sample, sequenced in a study of tumor-infiltrating lymphocytes in primary liver carcinoma. Scientists recovered RNA and DNA together from approximately 20-30 mg of unsorted bulk tissue. With a constant-region primer, TCR beta cDNA was made from around 520 ng of total RNA. Three-round nested multiplex PCR performed with slightly modified ARM-PCR produced the TCR beta libraries. In the first two PCR rounds, TRBV1-TRBV30 forward primers were paired with a C-beta reverse primer, and each round lasted approximately 10 cycles. TCRdb fed the multiplex PCR reads into MiXCR, producing one record per CDR3 protein. This table has some 190,000 distinct CDR3 sequences, 85% appearing once. Specimen: tumor tissue from primary liver carcinoma. Receptor source: a man aged 40-50 years with primary liver carcinoma and hepatitis B virus infection.

With respect to this clonotype: The CDR3 carries no conserved terminal phenylalanine or tryptophan, so it likely arises from a read error. It is unclear where the CDR3 begins or ends on the DNA, so no DNA is shown, and the CDR3 is as TCRdb lists it. The chain has TRBV11-1 and TRBJ2-3; the D call TRBD2 from the table was never checked on the DNA. With termini counted, the CDR3 has 16 amino acids. Germline V lookup: CDR1 SGHAT, CDR2 FQDESV (reference sequence). CDR3 residues: CASTLTGLAGVDTRYL.

Of note for this clonotype: One end of the junction is discordant with germline, which a read error may explain. V usage is TRBV11-1 and J usage is TRBJ2-1, with 8 bases aligning to TRBD1. CDR1 and CDR2 from the germline V gene are SGHAT and FQDESV (reference sequence). The CDR3 loop spans 16 amino acids. CDR3 DNA sequence: TGTGCCAGCTACTTGGGACAGGCCAGCTCCTATAATGAACAGTTCTTC. It codes for CASYLGQASSYNEQFF.

Notes on this clonotype: The junction shows a germline mismatch at one end, possibly a read error. The CDR3 spells CISSYTGPFSGELFF. The CDR3 coding sequence is TGTATCAGCAGCTATACAGGACCTTTCTCCGGGGAGTTGTTTTTT. The V and J genes are TRBV11-1 and TRBJ2-2; perhaps D is TRBD1 or TRBD2 (5 bases each). Germline V gene lookup returns CDR1 SGHAT and CDR2 FQDESV (reference sequence). The CDR3 contains 15 residues.

In this sample, this clonotype turned up once. One end of the junction varies from germline; a read error may be responsible. The gene calls are TRBV13 and TRBJ1-5; D remains ambiguous. Germline V gene data show CDR1 as PRHDT and CDR2 as FYEKMQ (reference sequence). CDR3 length: 14 residues. The CDR3 DNA follows: TGTGCCAGCAGCTTAGGCGGTTGCAATCACCCCCAGCATTTT. It translates to CASSLGGCNHPQHF.

In regard to this clonotype: This may come from a read error, since a much larger clone is one base off. The chain employs TRBV30 and TRBJ2-7, with 7 bases lining up with TRBD2. Germline assignment: CDR1 GTSNPN and CDR2 SVGIG (reference sequence). After removal of 4 bases from V and 0 bases from J, the junction contained 9 bases not matched to a gene. The CDR3 has 15 amino acids. CDR3 bases: TGTGCCTGGAATGTAAAACTAGCGAGCTCCTACGAGCAGTACTTC. It encodes CAWNVKLASSYEQYF.

The CDR3 protein is CASSLNGTYEQYF. The CDR3 region has the DNA TGCGCCAGCAGCTTAAATGGGACCTACGAGCAGTACTTC. The V call is TRBV5-1, the J call TRBJ2-7; D remains unclear. V lost 2 bases, J lost 2 bases, and 8 bases lay in between. The CDR3 extends over 13 amino acids. Per the germline V gene, CDR1 is SGHRS and CDR2 is YFSETQ.

As to this clonotype: Relative to the germline gene, one junction end is altered; a read error may explain this. The J gene is TRBJ1-5, the V gene TRBV11-3, with D perhaps matching TRBD1 (5 bases). This CDR3 is 15 amino acids long. CDR1 is SGHNT, CDR2 YENEEA, per germline. The CDR3 sequence: CACSLDLGVAQPQHF. The CDR3 bases are TGTGCCTGCAGCTTAGATTTGGGGGTAGCTCAGCCCCAGCATTTT.

Notes on this clonotype: A junction boundary mismatches the germline segment, possibly from a read error. CDR3 residues: CASSQDRTPSYNEEFF. The CDR3 nucleotides read TGCGCCAGCAGCCAAGATCGGACCCCCTCCTATAATGAGGAGTTCTTC. The chain employs TRBV4-1 and TRBJ2-1; D gene unclear. In germline, CDR1 is MGHRA, CDR2 YSYEKL. The CDR3 totals 16 residues.

About this clonotype itself: Lacking the conserved final phenylalanine or tryptophan, this CDR3 likely reflects a read error. This chain connects TRBV28 to TRBJ2-7, with D unclear. This CDR3 spans 14 amino acids. CDR1 is MDHEN and CDR2 is SYDVKM in the germline V gene. Trimming took off 5 bases at V and 6 bases at J, with 17 bases between the two ends. The DNA for the CDR3 is TGTGCCAGCAGTCCCTCGGCCCTCGTCTCCGAGCAGTACTTA. This codes for CASSPSALVSEQYL.

This clonotype was picked up one time. The J gene is TRBJ1-2, the V gene TRBV7-2; weak D call: TRBD1 (6 bases). The CDR3 has 14 residues. Germline CDR1 and CDR2: SGHTA and FQGNSA. CDR3 amino acids: CAGSPRGRQHGYTF. CDR3 DNA: TGTGCTGGCAGCCCTCGGGGGCGCCAGCATGGCTACACCTTC.

Remarks on this clonotype: A much more abundant neighbour one base away suggests this may be a read error. The chain has TRBV30 and TRBJ1-3; D unclear. Germline assignment: CDR1 GTSNPN and CDR2 SVGIG (reference sequence). The CDR3 is made up of 15 amino acids. The V and J ends lost 3 bases and 3 bases respectively, with 15 bases between them. CDR3 bases: TGTGCCTGGAGGTTTGGTCCTGGCGTTGGAAACACCATATATTTT. Its protein product is CAWRFGPGVGNTIYF. Based on the CDR3 plus reference TRBV30 and TRBJ1-3, the full variable domain is SQTIHQWPATLVQPVGSPLSLECTVEGTSNPNLYWYRQAAGRGLQLLFYSVGIGQISSEVPQNLSASRPQDRQFILSSKKLLLSDSGFYLCAWRFGPGVGNTIYFGEGSWLTVV.

The V and J genes are TRBV5-4 and TRBJ1-1; no reliable D call. V was pared by 5 bases and J by 4 bases, with 15 bases between. Per the germline V gene, CDR1 is SGHNT and CDR2 is YYREEE (reference sequence). The CDR3 sequence is 14 residues long. This chain's CDR3 is CASRLGAGRTEAFF. The CDR3, as DNA: TGTGCCAGCAGGTTAGGAGCAGGCCGCACTGAAGCTTTCTTT.

A note on this clonotype: This may be a read error: a much more frequent sequence differs by one nucleotide. V is TRBV30 and J is TRBJ1-2; D not certain. This CDR3 spans 9 amino acids. Germline V gives CDR1 GTSNPN, CDR2 SVGIG (reference sequence). Deletions cut 8 bases from V and 2 bases from J, with 3 bases between. As DNA, the CDR3 is TGTGCCCGGAACTATGGCTACACCTTC. Encoded protein: CARNYGYTF. The full variable domain, its missing parts supplied by reference TRBV30 and TRBJ1-2, is SQTIHQWPATLVQPVGSPLSLECTVEGTSNPNLYWYRQAAGRGLQLLFYSVGIGQISSEVPQNLSASRPQDRQFILSSKKLLLSDSGFYLCARNYGYTFGSGTRLTVV.

A note on this clonotype: The junction and the germline gene differ at one end; a read error may be behind it. The gene calls are TRBV29-1 and TRBJ2-2; 7 positions match TRBD2. CDR1 and CDR2 (germline): SQVTM, ANQGSEA. This CDR3 comprises 15 residues. The CDR3 region has the DNA TGCAGCGTTGGTCGTCCGGGAGGTGACACCGGGGAGCTATTTTTT. It specifies CSVGRPGGDTGELFF.

On this clonotype: At one of its ends the junction is not consistent with the germline gene, which may arise from a read error. This chain joins TRBV10-2 and TRBJ2-5; 8 bases align to TRBD2. The CDR3 loop spans 16 amino acids. Germline V CDR1 and CDR2: WSHSY, SAAADI. The CDR3 DNA is TGCGCCGGCAGTGAGAATGGAGCGGGAGACTGGGAGACCCAGTACTTC. Amino acid sequence: CAGSENGAGDWETQYF.